This TCR beta chain came from a study of T cell responses to AZD1222 COVID-19 vaccine. Note on this clone: Its cognate antigen is unknown.

TCRdb's copy holds only in-frame clones and misses some; the assay was immunoSEQ multiplex PCR. The sample lists 130,000 to 150,000 clones; about 93% were seen once. Study-wide points: Breadth and depth of Spike-specific TCRs rose after two AZD1222 doses. There were mostly white British donors and more females than males, and clonal diversity was possibly underestimated.

Unmatched junction bases numbered 3, after V lost 3 bases and J lost 1 base. This CDR3 region has 15 residues. Germline V gene data show CDR1 as SGDLS and CDR2 as YYNGEE. This specimen was peripheral blood, taken on day 0 of AZD1222 vaccination. This TCR derives from an adult in good health. The V and J genes are TRBV9 and TRBJ1-5; 8 nucleotides align to TRBD1. CDR3 nucleotide sequence: TGTGCCAGCAGCGCGACAGGGGTGAGCAATCAGCCCCAGCATTTT. It is translated as CASSATGVSNQPQHF.